These 12 T cell receptor beta chains were all obtained from the same sample, sequenced in a study of T cells in women clearing cervical HPV infection. The protocol was immunoSEQ multiplex PCR, while the TCRdb copy is restricted to in-frame clones and leaves out a portion. The sample has more than 20,000 clones. The sequenced sample was blood buffy coat. All receptors come from a woman between 18 and 69 years old with a cervical HPV16 infection that either progressed to CIN3+ or cleared (not recorded which).

A word on this clone: The CDR3 end lies 3 residues beyond the end of the read and is filled in from the germline J gene. The V and J genes are TRBV2 and TRBJ2-7; maybe TRBD1 (6 bases). Trimming pared 3 bases from V and 1 base from J, leaving 10 bases between. This CDR3 comprises 14 residues. The germline V gene encodes CDR1 SNHLY and CDR2 FYNNEI. The CDR3 is CASSDNRVSYEQYF. CDR3 bases read: TGTGCCAGCAGTGATAACAGGGTTTCCTACGAG.

As concerns this clone: The sequenced fragment ends 3 residues before the CDR3 boundary, so the rest is inferred from the germline J gene. V and J are TRBV6-2 or TRBV6-3 and TRBJ1-5; D is unclear. From germline, CDR1 is MNHEY and CDR2 SVGEGT. Trimming removed 3 bases at V and 0 bases at J, with 9 bases between. There are 15 residues in the CDR3. The chain's CDR3 is CASSYVQASNQPQHF. The part of the CDR3 DNA that was read is TGTGCCAGCAGTTATGTGCAGGCTAGCAATCAGCCC.

Details on this clone: The CDR3 end is not reached by the read, which stops 3 residues before it; the germline J gene fills it in. This rearrangement joins TRBV5-1 to TRBJ2-3; TRBD2 might be the D (7 bases). The germline CDR1 and CDR2 sequences are SGHRS and YFSETQ. The CDR3 runs to 14 residues. CDR3 in amino acids: CASSLGGDTPPQYF. The covered CDR3 bases are TGCGCCAGCAGCTTAGGGGGGGACACCCCGCCG.

CDR3 sequence: CASNLRFNRGKDEQYF. CDR3 bases read: TGTGCCAGCAACCTTAGATTTAACAGGGGGAAGGACGAG. This chain uses TRBV7-8 with TRBJ2-7; 8 bases agree with TRBD1. The read terminates 3 residues before the CDR3 end, so the remaining end is supplied by the germline J gene. The ends lost 7 bases at V and 5 bases at J; junction bases unmatched: 16. The germline CDR1 and CDR2 sequences are SGHVS and FQNEAQ. The CDR3 is made up of 16 amino acids.

On this clone itself: The observed sequence ends 3 residues before the CDR3 terminus, with the missing tail filled in from the germline J gene. V usage is TRBV7-9 and J usage is TRBJ1-2, with D maybe TRBD1 (5 bases). Germline CDR1 SEHNR, CDR2 FQNEAQ (reference sequence). The length of the CDR3 is 14 residues. Trimming shortened V by 1 base and J by 7 bases, and 13 bases separated the two germline ends. CDR3 sequence reads: CASSLELAGSGYTF. The CDR3 DNA, read in part, is TGTGCCAGCAGCTTAGAGTTGGCAGGGTCTGGC.

A note on this clone: The read terminates 3 residues before the CDR3 end, so the remaining end is supplied by the germline J gene. The genes are TRBV7-2 and TRBJ1-5; D remains unclear. CDR1 SGHTA and CDR2 FQGNSA come from the germline V gene. The CDR3 loop spans 15 amino acids. Incomplete CDR3 DNA: TGTGCCAGCAGTAGCGAAGAACCGGGAGCAGATCCC. Its protein is CASSSEEPGADP. The complete CDR3 sequence is CASSSEEPGADPQHF.

Concerning this clone: The CDR3 end falls 3 residues outside the read, so it is completed with the germline J gene. V usage is TRBV2 and J usage is TRBJ1-4; tentatively, D is TRBD1 (6 bases). V was pared by 6 bases and J by 3 bases, with 14 bases between. Per germline, CDR1 SNHLY and CDR2 FYNNEI. This CDR3 is built from 15 residues. CDR3 protein: CASSSLGQPNEKLFF. The sequenced part of the CDR3 DNA is TGTGCCAGCAGCTCTTTGGGACAACCTAATGAAAAA.

Concerning this clone itself: The CDR3 is cut off 3 residues early in the read; its end comes from the germline J gene. The chain is built from TRBV7-3 and TRBJ2-5, with D unclear. The germline V gene has CDR1 SGHTA and CDR2 FQGTGA. CDR3 length: 13 residues. The V gene lost 4 bases and the J gene lost 1 base, with 7 bases spanning the gap. CDR3 protein: CASSSNFQETQYF. Incomplete CDR3 DNA: TGTGCCAGCAGCTCCAACTTCCAAGAGACC.

Comment on this clone: The read falls 3 residues short of the CDR3 end, and the missing part is taken from the germline J gene. The V call is TRBV6-2 or TRBV6-3, the J call TRBJ2-7; TRBD1 matches 11 bases. V was clipped by 4 bases and J by 2 bases; unmatched bases: 4. The CDR3 covers 15 residues. Germline CDR1 and CDR2: MNHEY and SVGEGT. The covered CDR3 bases are TGTGCCAGCAGTTCGGGGACAGGGGGTCCCTACGAG. Residues: CASSSGTGGPYE. The entire CDR3 is CASSSGTGGPYEQYF.

In regard to this clone: Coverage ceases 3 residues before the CDR3 finishes, and the germline J gene fills in the end. The chain uses TRBV6-2 or TRBV6-3 and TRBJ1-2; a weak D match, TRBD1 (6 bases). Germline V gives CDR1 MNHEY, CDR2 SVGEGT. This CDR3 is 17 amino acids long. The chain's CDR3 is CASRPLAGGPFSYDYTF. CDR3 DNA, as far as it was read: TGTGCCAGCAGGCCGCTAGCGGGGGGGCCTTTCTCCTACGAC.

Here the CDR3 reads CAISDKETTNEKLFF. The sequenced CDR3 bases are TGTGCCATCAGTGACAAGGAAACAACTAATGAAAAG. This chain links TRBV10-3 with TRBJ2-2; D is ambiguous. The read is 3 residues too short to cover the CDR3 end, so that end is filled in from the germline J gene. In germline, CDR1 is ENHRY, CDR2 SYGVKD. CDR3 length: 15 residues.

As for this clone: The read halts 3 residues ahead of the CDR3 end, with the missing end drawn from the germline J gene. The chain has TRBV6-2 or TRBV6-3 and TRBJ2-1, with D perhaps matching TRBD2 (6 bases). The CDR3 contains 15 residues. The V gene lost 1 base and the J gene lost 3 bases, with 10 bases spanning the gap. Germline V gene lookup returns CDR1 MNHEY and CDR2 SVGEGT. The CDR3 sequence: CASSYLRLGYNEQFF. The covered CDR3 bases are TGTGCCAGCAGTTACTTGAGACTAGGCTACAATGAG.